This entry is about one T cell receptor beta chain. Its antigen remains unidentified. V dropped 5 bases and J dropped 3 bases, with 14 bases sitting between them. This CDR3 region has 14 residues. Germline-derived CDR1 and CDR2 are SGHRS and YFSETQ. Here immunoSEQ multiplex PCR was the method, and the copy in TCRdb shows in-frame clones only, minus some. The data contain tens of thousands of clones, under 95% of them singletons. The data stem from a study of graft-versus-host responses after intestinal transplantation. As for the study in general: Recipients across the board were started on anti-thymocyte globulin induction, then kept on tacrolimus and steroids for approximately three years. Study results and limitations: Allografts of one patient group, those with graft-donor T cell macrochimerism, had high graft-versus-host to host-versus-graft clonal ratios. Present in recipient marrow, GvH clones included some that appeared first in ileum or blood.

This chain uses TRBV5-1 with TRBJ1-1, with D unresolved. The specimen was PBMCs, collected 118 days after intestinal transplantation. The clonotype originates from a human patient who received an intestinal transplant, so some T cells may come from the graft donor. CDR3 residues: CASREKARDTEAFF. The CDR3 DNA sequence: TGCGCCAGCAGAGAGAAGGCGCGGGACACTGAAGCTTTCTTT.